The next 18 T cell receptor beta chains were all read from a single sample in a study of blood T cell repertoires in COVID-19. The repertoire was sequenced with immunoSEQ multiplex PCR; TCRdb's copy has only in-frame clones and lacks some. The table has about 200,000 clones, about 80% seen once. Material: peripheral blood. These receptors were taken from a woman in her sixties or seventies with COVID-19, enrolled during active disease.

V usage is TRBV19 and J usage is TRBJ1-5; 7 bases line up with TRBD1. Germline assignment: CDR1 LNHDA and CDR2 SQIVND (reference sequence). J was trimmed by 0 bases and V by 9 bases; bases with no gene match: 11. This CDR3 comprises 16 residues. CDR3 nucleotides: TGTGCCAGCCAGGACAGGTCGCCTTATAGCAATCAGCCCCAGCATTTT. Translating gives CASQDRSPYSNQPQHF.

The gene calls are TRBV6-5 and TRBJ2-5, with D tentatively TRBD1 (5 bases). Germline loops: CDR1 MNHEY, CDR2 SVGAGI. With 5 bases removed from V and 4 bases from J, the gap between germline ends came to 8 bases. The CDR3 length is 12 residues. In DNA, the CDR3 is TGTGCCAGCAGTCCCCAGGGAGAGACCCAGTACTTC. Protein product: CASSPQGETQYF.

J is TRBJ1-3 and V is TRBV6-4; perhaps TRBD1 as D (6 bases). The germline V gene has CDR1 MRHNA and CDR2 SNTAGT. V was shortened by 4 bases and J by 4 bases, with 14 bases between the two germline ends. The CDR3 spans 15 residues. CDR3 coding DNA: TGTGCCAGCAGTGCTTCCACAGGGCCCGGAAACACCATATATTTT. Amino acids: CASSASTGPGNTIYF.

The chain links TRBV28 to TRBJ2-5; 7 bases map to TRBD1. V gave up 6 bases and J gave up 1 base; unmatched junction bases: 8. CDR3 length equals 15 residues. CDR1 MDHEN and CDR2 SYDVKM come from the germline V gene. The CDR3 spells CASRSTGTVQETQYF. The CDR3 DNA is TGTGCCAGCAGGAGCACCGGGACAGTCCAAGAGACCCAGTACTTC.

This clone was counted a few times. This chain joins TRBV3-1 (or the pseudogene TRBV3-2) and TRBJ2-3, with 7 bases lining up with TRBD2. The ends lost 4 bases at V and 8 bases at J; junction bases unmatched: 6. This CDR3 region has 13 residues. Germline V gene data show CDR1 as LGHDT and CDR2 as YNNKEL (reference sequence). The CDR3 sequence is CASSPTIAGTQYF. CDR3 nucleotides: TGTGCCAGCAGCCCTACCATAGCGGGTACGCAGTATTTT.

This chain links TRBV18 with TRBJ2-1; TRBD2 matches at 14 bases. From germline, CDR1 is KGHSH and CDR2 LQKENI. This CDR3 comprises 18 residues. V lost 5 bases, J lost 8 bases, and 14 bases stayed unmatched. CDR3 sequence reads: CASSSGTSGSFWGDEQFF. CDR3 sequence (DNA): TGTGCCAGCTCATCCGGGACTAGCGGGAGTTTTTGGGGGGATGAGCAGTTCTTC.

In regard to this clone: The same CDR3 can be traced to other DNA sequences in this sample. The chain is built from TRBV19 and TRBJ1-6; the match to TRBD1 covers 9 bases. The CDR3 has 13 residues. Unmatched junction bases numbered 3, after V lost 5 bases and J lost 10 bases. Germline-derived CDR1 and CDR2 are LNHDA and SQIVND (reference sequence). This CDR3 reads CASSSGQGSPLHF. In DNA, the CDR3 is TGTGCCAGTAGTTCGGGACAGGGCTCACCCCTCCACTTT.

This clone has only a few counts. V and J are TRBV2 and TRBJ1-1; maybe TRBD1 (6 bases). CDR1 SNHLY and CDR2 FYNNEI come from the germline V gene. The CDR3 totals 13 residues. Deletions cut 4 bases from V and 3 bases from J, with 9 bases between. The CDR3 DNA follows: TGTGCCAGCAGTGCTGCAGGGGACACTGAAGCTTTCTTT. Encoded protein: CASSAAGDTEAFF.

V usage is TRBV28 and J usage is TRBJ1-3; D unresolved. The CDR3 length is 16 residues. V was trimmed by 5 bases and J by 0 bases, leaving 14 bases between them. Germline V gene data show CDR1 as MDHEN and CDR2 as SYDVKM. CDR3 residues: CASSPPTVSSGNTIYF. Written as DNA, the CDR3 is TGTGCCAGCAGTCCCCCTACAGTCTCCTCTGGAAACACCATATATTTT. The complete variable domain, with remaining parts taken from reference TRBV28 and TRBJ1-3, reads DVKVTQSSRYLVKRTGEKVFLECVQDMDHENMFWYRQDPGLGLRLIYFSYDVKMKEKGDIPEGYSVSREKKERFSLILESASTNQTSMYLCASSPPTVSSGNTIYFGEGSWLTVV.

CDR3 loop: CASSQSSGSVVDTQYF. The CDR3 DNA follows: TGCGCCAGCAGCCAATCTAGCGGGAGCGTGGTAGATACGCAGTATTTT. V is TRBV4-1 and J is TRBJ2-3; 10 bases match TRBD2. This CDR3 is built from 16 residues. The germline V gene has CDR1 MGHRA and CDR2 YSYEKL. The trim removed 2 bases at V and 5 bases at J, leaving 7 bases unmatched.

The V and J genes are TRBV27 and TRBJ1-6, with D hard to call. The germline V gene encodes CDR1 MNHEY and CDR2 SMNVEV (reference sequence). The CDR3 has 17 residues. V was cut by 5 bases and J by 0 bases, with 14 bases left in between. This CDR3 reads CASSPLTGSSYNSPLHF. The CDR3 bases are TGTGCCAGCAGTCCGTTGACTGGGAGCTCCTATAATTCACCCCTCCACTTT.

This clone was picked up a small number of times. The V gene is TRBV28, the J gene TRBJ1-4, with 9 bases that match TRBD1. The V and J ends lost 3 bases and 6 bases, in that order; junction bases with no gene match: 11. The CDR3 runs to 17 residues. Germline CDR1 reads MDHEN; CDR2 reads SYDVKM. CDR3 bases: TGTGCCAGCAGTTTCTGGACAGGGGAAAGAAAAGATGAAAAACTGTTTTTT. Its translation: CASSFWTGERKDEKLFF.

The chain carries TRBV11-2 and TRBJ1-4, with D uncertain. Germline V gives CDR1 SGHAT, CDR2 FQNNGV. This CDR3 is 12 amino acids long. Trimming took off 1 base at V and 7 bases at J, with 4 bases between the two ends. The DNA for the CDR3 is TGTGCCAGCAGCTTAGTGGCTGAAAAACTGTTTTTT. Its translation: CASSLVAEKLFF.

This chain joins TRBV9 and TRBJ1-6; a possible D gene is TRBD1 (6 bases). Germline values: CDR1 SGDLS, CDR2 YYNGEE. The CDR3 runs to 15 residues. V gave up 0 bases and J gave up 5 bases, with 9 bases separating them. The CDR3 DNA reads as TGTGCCAGCAGCGTAGCTACAGGGAATAATTCACCCCTCCACTTT. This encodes CASSVATGNNSPLHF.

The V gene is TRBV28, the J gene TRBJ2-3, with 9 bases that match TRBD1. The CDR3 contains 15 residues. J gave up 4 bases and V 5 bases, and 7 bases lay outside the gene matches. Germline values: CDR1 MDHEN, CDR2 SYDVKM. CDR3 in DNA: TGTGCCAGCAGTCCCCGAAGGACAGGGGCAGATACGCAGTATTTT. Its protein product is CASSPRRTGADTQYF.

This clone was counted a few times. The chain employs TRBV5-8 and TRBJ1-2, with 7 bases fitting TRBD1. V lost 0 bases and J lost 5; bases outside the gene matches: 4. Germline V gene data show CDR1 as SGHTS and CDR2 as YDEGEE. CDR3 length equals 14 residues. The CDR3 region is CASSLGGQAYGYTF. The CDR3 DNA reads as TGTGCCAGCAGCTTGGGCGGACAGGCGTATGGCTACACCTTC.

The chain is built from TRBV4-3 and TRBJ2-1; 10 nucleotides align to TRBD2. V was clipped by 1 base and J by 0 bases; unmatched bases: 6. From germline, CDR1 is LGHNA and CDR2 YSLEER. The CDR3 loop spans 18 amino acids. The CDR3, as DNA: TGCGCCAGCAGCCAAGTAGGCATAGCGGGAGGCTCCTACAATGAGCAGTTCTTC. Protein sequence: CASSQVGIAGGSYNEQFF.

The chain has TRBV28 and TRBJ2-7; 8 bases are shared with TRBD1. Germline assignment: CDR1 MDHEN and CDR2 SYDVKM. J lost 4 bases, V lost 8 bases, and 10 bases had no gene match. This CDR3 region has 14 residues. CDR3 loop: CASGIRDRYYEQYF. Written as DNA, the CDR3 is TGTGCCAGCGGAATCCGGGACAGGTATTACGAGCAGTACTTC.